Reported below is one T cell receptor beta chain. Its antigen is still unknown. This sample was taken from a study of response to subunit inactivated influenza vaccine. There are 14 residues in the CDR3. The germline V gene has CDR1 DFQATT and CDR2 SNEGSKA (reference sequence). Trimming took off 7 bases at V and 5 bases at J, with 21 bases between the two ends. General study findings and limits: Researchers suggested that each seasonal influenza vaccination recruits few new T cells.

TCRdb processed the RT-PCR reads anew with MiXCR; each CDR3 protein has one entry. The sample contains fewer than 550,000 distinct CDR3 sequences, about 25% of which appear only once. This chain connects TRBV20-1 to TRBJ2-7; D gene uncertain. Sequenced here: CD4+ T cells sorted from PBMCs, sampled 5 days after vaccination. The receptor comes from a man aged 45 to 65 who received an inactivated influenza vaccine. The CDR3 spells CSGVKTAGSHEQYF. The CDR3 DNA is TGCAGTGGGGTCAAAACGGCCGGGTCCCACGAGCAGTACTTC.